These T cell receptor beta chains were read from a single sample in a study of metastatic and nonmetastatic thyroid tumors. TCRdb re-clonotyped the PCR reads through MiXCR. This sample carries approximately 21,000 clones, 28% of them seen once, and the ten largest clones take 12% to 15%. The sequenced material came from tumor tissue. These receptor sequences come from a male donor with papillary thyroid cancer or a benign thyroid nodule (not recorded which). Some clones in this sample may be carry-over from other donors' samples. Both conserved end residues are part of each CDR3. D genes are given only for firm matches. A row's size may be missing; if present it is once, few, many or a size class.

CDR3 protein,CDR3 DNA,J gene,V gene,clone size,D gene
CASSLQGMGTEAFF,TGCGCCAGCAGCCTCCAGGGGATGGGCACTGAAGCTTTCTTT,TRBJ1-1,TRBV5-1,large,NA
CANTASGTGIIYNEQFF,TGTGCCAACACAGCTTCAGGGACAGGGATAATCTACAATGAGCAGTTCTTC,TRBJ2-1,TRBV11-2,NA,TRBD1
CASSLWPQETQYF,TGTGCCAGCAGTTTATGGCCACAGGAGACCCAGTACTTC,TRBJ2-5,TRBV27,few,NA
CASSEYGEFNSPLHF,TGTGCCAGCAGTGAATACGGGGAGTTCAATTCACCCCTCCACTTT,TRBJ1-6,TRBV6-4,NA,NA
CASRPSTGGYGYTF,TGTGCCAGCAGACCCTCGACAGGGGGCTATGGCTACACCTTC,TRBJ1-2,TRBV28,few,TRBD1
CAGGRDYQPQHF,TGTGCCGGGGGGAGGGATTATCAGCCCCAGCATTTT,TRBJ1-5,TRBV6-1,medium-sized,NA
CASRLTGGYEQYF,TGTGCCAGCAGACTGACAGGGGGGTACGAGCAGTACTTC,TRBJ2-7,TRBV2,few,TRBD1
CASSPRSSGANVLTF,TGTGCCAGCTCACCAAGGAGCTCTGGGGCCAACGTCCTGACTTTC,TRBJ2-6,TRBV18,NA,NA
CAGSPSNTGEPFF,TGTGCCGGCAGCCCTTCGAACACCGGGGAGCCGTTTTTT,TRBJ2-2,TRBV7-3,NA,NA
CASSYSGADEQFF,TGTGCCAGCAGTTACTCGGGGGCGGATGAGCAGTTCTTC,TRBJ2-1,TRBV6-5,NA,NA
CAWSVGAGGRGYGYTF,TGTGCCTGGAGTGTAGGCGCAGGGGGCCGGGGCTATGGCTACACCTTC,TRBJ1-2,TRBV30,NA,TRBD1
CASSSDRPNLNF,TGCGCCAGCAGTTCTGACAGACCGAATCTAAATTTT,TRBJ2-3,TRBV5-1,medium-sized,NA
CATSGTGGALYGYTF,TGTGCCACCAGTGGGACAGGGGGCGCTCTCTATGGCTACACCTTC,TRBJ1-2,TRBV24-1,medium-sized,TRBD1
CASSGSGEGGQPQHF,TGTGCCAGCAGTGGTTCAGGGGAAGGAGGGCAGCCCCAGCATTTT,TRBJ1-5,TRBV6-1,few,NA
CASSLGGLVTDTQYF,TGTGCCAGCAGCTTAGGGGGACTAGTCACAGATACGCAGTATTTT,TRBJ2-3,TRBV7-6,many,TRBD2
CASSVAPSGSSEQYF,TGTGCCAGCAGCGTAGCTCCTAGCGGGTCATCCGAGCAGTACTTC,TRBJ2-7,TRBV9,NA,TRBD2
CAISDGLAGGNTQYF,TGTGCCATCAGTGATGGGCTAGCGGGAGGTAATACGCAGTATTTT,TRBJ2-3,TRBV10-3,many,TRBD2
CASTLGAGSYNEQFF,TGTGCCAGCACCCTGGGGGCGGGGTCCTACAATGAGCAGTTCTTC,TRBJ2-1,TRBV6-1,medium-sized,NA
CSARDGDDLPEQYF,TGCAGTGCTAGAGATGGGGACGACCTACCCGAGCAGTACTTC,TRBJ2-7,TRBV20-1,NA,NA
CASSPAMTYNEQFF,TGTGCCAGCAGCCCCGCTATGACCTACAATGAGCAGTTCTTC,TRBJ2-1,TRBV7-9,many,NA
CASSNRDSSNSPLHF,TGTGCCAGCAGTAACCGGGACAGCTCTAATTCACCCCTCCACTTT,TRBJ1-6,TRBV6-1,few,TRBD1
CASSTRVAVSYNEQFF,TGTGCCAGCAGCACCCGGGTAGCGGTTTCCTACAATGAGCAGTTCTTC,TRBJ2-1,TRBV11-2,NA,NA
CSARGVNSGELFF,TGCAGTGCTAGAGGGGTGAACTCCGGGGAGCTGTTTTTT,TRBJ2-2,TRBV20-1,many,NA
CASRGTYSNQPQHF,TGTGCCAGCAGAGGGACTTATAGCAATCAGCCCCAGCATTTT,TRBJ1-5,TRBV2,many,NA
CASSYIQGGEEKLFF,TGCGCCAGCAGCTACATTCAGGGAGGAGAGGAAAAACTGTTTTTT,TRBJ1-4,TRBV4-1,NA,NA
CASSQRGTSTDTQYF,TGTGCCAGCAGTCAGCGGGGTACTAGCACAGATACGCAGTATTTT,TRBJ2-3,TRBV3-1,many,TRBD2
CASNTPALAGWGTDTQYF,TGTGCCAGCAACACTCCCGCCCTAGCGGGATGGGGCACAGATACGCAGTATTTT,TRBJ2-3,TRBV28,few,TRBD2
CASSRSTSGSFNEQFF,TGTGCCAGCAGCAGAAGTACTAGCGGGAGTTTCAATGAGCAGTTCTTC,TRBJ2-1,TRBV6-1,NA,TRBD2
CASSFAPEGPGNTIYF,TGTGCCAGCAGCTTCGCCCCAGAGGGGCCTGGAAACACCATATATTTT,TRBJ1-3,TRBV7-2,few,NA
CASSEGDLGTSDEQYF,TGTGCCAGCAGTGAAGGGGACCTCGGGACTAGTGACGAGCAGTACTTC,TRBJ2-7,TRBV2,medium-sized,TRBD2
CSASRTEEEQYF,TGCAGTGCTAGCCGTACAGAGGAAGAGCAGTACTTC,TRBJ2-7,TRBV20-1,NA,NA
CASSQVIQSSYNSPLHF,TGCGCCAGCAGCCAGGTGATCCAGAGCTCCTATAATTCACCCCTCCACTTT,TRBJ1-6,TRBV4-1,NA,NA
CASSSPYSGTGTTEAFF,TGTGCCAGCAGCTCCCCATATTCCGGGACAGGGACCACTGAAGCTTTCTTT,TRBJ1-1,TRBV13,many,TRBD1
CASSLDRGRPYEQYF,TGTGCCAGCAGCCTGGACAGGGGGCGCCCCTACGAGCAGTACTTC,TRBJ2-7,TRBV6-1,medium-sized,TRBD1
CASSPGLGNEQFF,TGTGCCAGCTCACCCGGACTAGGCAATGAGCAGTTCTTC,TRBJ2-1,TRBV18,medium-sized,TRBD2
CASSLDLRGGGEQYF,TGCGCCAGCAGCTTGGATCTCAGGGGAGGAGGCGAGCAGTACTTC,TRBJ2-7,TRBV5-1,once,NA
CSARGQGGTEAFF,TGCAGTGCTAGAGGACAGGGAGGCACTGAAGCTTTCTTT,TRBJ1-1,TRBV20-1,NA,TRBD1
CASSQGSGNSYEQYF,TGTGCCAGCAGCCAAGGGAGCGGTAATTCCTACGAGCAGTACTTC,TRBJ2-7,TRBV4-2,NA,NA
CASSLTGGPHYGYTF,TGTGCCAGCAGCTTAACGGGGGGGCCCCACTATGGCTACACCTTC,TRBJ1-2,TRBV7-2,NA,NA
CASSEGFYEQYF,TGTGCCAGCTCCGAGGGCTTCTACGAGCAGTACTTC,TRBJ2-7,TRBV28,few,NA
CAISELSSHGSPLHF,TGTGCCATCAGTGAGCTTAGCAGCCACGGTTCACCCCTCCACTTT,TRBJ1-6,TRBV10-3,few,NA
CSARDRDKGGYGYTF,TGCAGTGCTAGAGATAGGGACAAGGGCGGGTATGGCTACACCTTC,TRBJ1-2,TRBV20-1,medium-sized,NA
CASSSVTGALAGSYEQYF,TGTGCCAGCAGCTCCGTGACAGGGGCACTAGCTGGGTCCTACGAGCAGTACTTC,TRBJ2-7,TRBV7-8,NA,TRBD1